This entry features one T cell receptor (beta chain) sequence. The V segment lost 6 bases and the J segment 7 bases; nucleotides outside the gene matches: 9. The CDR3 is 14 amino acids. CDR1 MDHEN and CDR2 SYDVKM come from the germline V gene. TCRdb's copy holds only in-frame clones and misses some; the assay was immunoSEQ multiplex PCR. This table holds about 1.1 million clones, 70% to 85% found once. These data belong to a study of shared clonotypes between healthy human individuals. The receptor was isolated from a young man in good health. Some clones in this sample may be carry-over from other donors' samples. The V call is TRBV28, the J call TRBJ2-5; 9 bases line up with TRBD1. The sequencing sample was made of memory CD4+ T cells from PBMCs. Subset described: CD45RA-negative fraction. The CDR3 loop is CASRTGRDRVTQYF. The CDR3, as DNA: TGTGCCAGCAGAACCGGACGGGACAGGGTGACCCAGTACTTC.